These T cell receptor beta chains were read from a single sample in a study of shared clonotypes between healthy human individuals. Sequencing was performed with immunoSEQ multiplex PCR; in TCRdb, only in-frame clones are kept and a portion is missing. The table lists about 2.4 million clones, 80% to 95% of them singletons, with 0.36% in the top ten. The sequencing sample was made of naive CD4+ T cells from PBMCs. These receptors were taken from a man between 18 and 29 years old in good health. Some clones in this sample may be carry-over from other donors' samples. The CDR3 runs from the conserved cysteine through the conserved F or W.

TRBV10-3	TRBJ2-6	CAISTPGPSGANVLTF
TRBV5-1	TRBJ2-1	CASSPYINEQFF
TRBV29-1	TRBJ2-1	CSAETGVPYNEQFF
TRBV10-3	TRBJ1-5	CAIGGTGNQPQHF
TRBV28	TRBJ1-2	CASTLKSGYANYGYTF
TRBV30	TRBJ1-2	CAWSVLLAGGYTF
TRBV6-5	TRBJ2-1	CASTTGGNYNEQFF
TRBV6-4	TRBJ2-1	CASSEGLAGHNEQFF
TRBV9	TRBJ2-7	CASSQTSGSVYEQYF
TRBV6-6	TRBJ1-2	CASSPGQSFGYTF
TRBV5-1	TRBJ2-7	CASSSGRQGATEQYF
TRBV4-2	TRBJ2-1	CASSQTTSGRDYEQFF
TRBV10-1	TRBJ2-7	CASSESAGYSYEQYF
TRBV6-1	TRBJ2-1	CASSQAGYNEQFF
TRBV27	TRBJ2-7	CASSPWGMAYEQYF
TRBV6-5	TRBJ1-2	CASTPGSNYGYTF
TRBV6-1	TRBJ2-1	CASSPTSGTYNEQFF
TRBV11-2	TRBJ1-4	CASSQGQRNEKLFF
TRBV11-2	TRBJ2-7	CASSFEASGYEQYF
TRBV14	TRBJ2-1	CASSQPSGRALSYNEQFF
TRBV18	TRBJ2-1	CASSPPTAQPGRFF
TRBV28	TRBJ2-5	CASSPSPRASGLGTQYF
TRBV27	TRBJ2-7	CASSLYAGLAIGEQYF
TRBV15	TRBJ1-5	CATSRGADRGQPQHF
TRBV7-9	TRBJ2-7	CASSTSGRSYEQYF
TRBV5-1	TRBJ2-5	CASSPGLAAQETQYF
TRBV28	TRBJ2-1	CASSLNRLGNNEQFF
TRBV29-1	TRBJ2-5	CSARRGTKETQYF
TRBV18	TRBJ2-1	CASSPNRQPANEQFF
TRBV6-6	TRBJ1-6	CASSYGGGNSPLHF
TRBV11-2	TRBJ2-5	CASSLTRTSVPETQYF
TRBV11-2	TRBJ2-3	CASSLRTSGSSDTQYF
TRBV6-1	TRBJ2-1	CASIRDPHGDEQFF
TRBV28	TRBJ2-7	CASGGQEIYEQYF
TRBV6-1	TRBJ1-2	CASSEALVGVYGYTF
TRBV18	TRBJ1-1	CASSAGLNTEAFF
TRBV5-1	TRBJ2-1	CASSSAGVNEQFF
TRBV19	TRBJ1-5	CASSWRLLQPQHF
TRBV6-6	TRBJ1-5	CASSSQQSGYQPQHF
TRBV5-1	TRBJ1-4	CASSLEATNEKLFF
TRBV5-1	TRBJ1-6	CASSLWVSNSPLHF
TRBV7-3	TRBJ1-2	CASSLRGETVDGYTF
TRBV5-4	TRBJ2-1	CASSTGTLDTEQFF